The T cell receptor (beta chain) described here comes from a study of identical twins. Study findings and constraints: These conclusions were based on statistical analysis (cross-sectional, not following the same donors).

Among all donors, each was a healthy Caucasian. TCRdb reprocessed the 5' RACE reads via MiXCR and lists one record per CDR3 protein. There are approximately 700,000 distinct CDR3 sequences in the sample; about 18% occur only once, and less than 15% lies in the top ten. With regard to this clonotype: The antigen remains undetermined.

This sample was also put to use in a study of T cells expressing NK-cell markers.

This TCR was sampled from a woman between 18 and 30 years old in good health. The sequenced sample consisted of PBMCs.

CDR3 sequence (DNA): TGTGCCAGCAGCGGAGAAGCCGAAAACGGACTAGCGGGCACAGATACGCAGTATTTT. This codes for CASSGEAENGLAGTDTQYF. The chain is built from TRBV4-2 and TRBJ2-3, with 10 nucleotides matching TRBD2. Germline CDR1 is LGHNA and CDR2 is YNFKEQ. Trimming at V came to 5 bases and at J to 1 base, leaving 15 bases not matched to a gene. The CDR3 has 19 residues.